Below, 20 T cell receptor beta chains from the same sample are listed, as sequenced in a study of cytomegalovirus exposure and HLA in healthy donors. PCR primers comprised 60 Vbeta and 13 Jbeta primers. Assay used: immunoSEQ multiplex PCR; TCRdb lists only in-frame clones, some missing. The profile shows about 47,000 clones, 65% to 80% of them singletons. Sequencing was performed on PBMCs. Receptors originate from a man aged 30 to 45 in good health and CMV-seronegative.

This sequence joins TRBV29-1 and TRBJ2-7; a possible D gene is TRBD2 (7 bases). Germline V gene data show CDR1 as SQVTM and CDR2 as ANQGSEA. The germline V and J ends were trimmed by 5 bases and 1 base, with 18 bases remaining between them. This CDR3 contains 15 residues. CDR3 residues: CSVRGAASASYEQYF. The CDR3 nucleotides read TGCAGCGTTCGGGGGGCGGCTAGCGCTTCCTACGAGCAGTACTTC.

The genes are TRBV30 and TRBJ2-3; 7 bases are shared with TRBD2. There are 15 residues in the CDR3. CDR1 is GTSNPN, CDR2 SVGIG, per germline (reference sequence). With 0 bases clipped from V and 2 bases from J, the junction kept 5 bases outside the gene matches. Here the CDR3 reads CAWSVVLAFTDTQYF. DNA for the CDR3: TGTGCCTGGAGTGTGGTACTAGCGTTCACAGATACGCAGTATTTT.

This clone was seen a few times. The chain links TRBV29-1 to TRBJ2-3, with 14 bases fitting TRBD2. The CDR3 has 14 residues. The junction had 9 bases not matched to a gene; V was cut back by 8 bases and J by 8 bases. Germline CDR1 is SQVTM and CDR2 is ANQGSEA. CDR3 protein: CSCGTSGRSGTQYF. CDR3 DNA: TGCAGCTGCGGGACTAGCGGGAGATCGGGTACGCAGTATTTT.

This chain joins TRBV4-1 and TRBJ2-1; no clear D. CDR3 size: 15 residues. Trimming took off 6 bases at V and 0 bases at J, with 12 bases between the two ends. Per germline, CDR1 MGHRA and CDR2 YSYEKL. CDR3 protein: CASSQSVSSYNEQFF. CDR3 sequence (DNA): TGCGCCAGCAGTCAAAGCGTAAGCTCCTACAATGAGCAGTTCTTC.

V and J are TRBV11-2 and TRBJ2-1; 7 bases align to TRBD1. The CDR3 extends over 14 amino acids. CDR1 SGHAT and CDR2 FQNNGV come from the germline V gene. V lost 1 base and J lost 10; bases outside the gene matches: 7. The DNA for the CDR3 is TGTGCCAGCAGCTTAGGTGAAGGGGGCTACGAGCAGTTCTTC. Protein product: CASSLGEGGYEQFF.

The chain recombines TRBV2 with TRBJ2-2, with 9 positions matching TRBD2. Trimming took 8 bases from V and 2 from J; bases not matched to a gene: 6. CDR3 length equals 15 residues. CDR1 and CDR2 (germline): SNHLY, FYNNEI. The DNA of the CDR3 is TGTGCCAGCTTATCTAGCGGGGCAAACACCGGGGAGCTGTTTTTT. Translating it yields CASLSSGANTGELFF.

V and J are TRBV15 and TRBJ2-7, with no clear D. V lost 0 bases to trimming and J lost 7 bases, with 13 bases between them. The CDR3 length is 14 residues. Germline CDR1 is LNHNV and CDR2 is YYDKDF (reference sequence). The CDR3 loop reads CATSRDGRGEEQYF. The CDR3 DNA sequence: TGTGCCACCAGCAGAGATGGCCGCGGCGAGGAGCAGTACTTC.

The V gene is TRBV18, the J gene TRBJ1-5; 8 positions agree with TRBD1. Losses at the gene ends were 6 bases for V and 1 base for J; bases not matched to a gene: 5. Germline assignment: CDR1 KGHSH and CDR2 LQKENI. This CDR3 has 15 amino acids. The CDR3, as DNA: TGTGCCAGCTCCCAGGGGGCTGGGAGCAATCAGCCCCAGCATTTT. Translation gives CASSQGAGSNQPQHF.

This chain joins TRBV2 and TRBJ1-4; D may be TRBD1 (6 bases). The CDR3 is made up of 14 amino acids. The germline gives CDR1 SNHLY, CDR2 FYNNEI. V was trimmed by 10 bases and J by 7 bases, leaving 19 bases between them. In DNA, the CDR3 is TGTGCCAAGGGAGCGGGGGCTGGGGGTGAAAAACTGTTTTTT. It codes for CAKGAGAGGEKLFF.

The chain carries TRBV9 and TRBJ2-7; tentative D call: TRBD2 (6 bases). The CDR3 spans 16 residues. V dropped 0 bases and J dropped 3 bases, with 16 bases sitting between them. Germline CDR1 is SGDLS and CDR2 is YYNGEE. This CDR3 is CASSVDPQSGVYEQYF. The CDR3 coding sequence is TGTGCCAGCAGCGTAGATCCCCAGTCGGGAGTCTACGAGCAGTACTTC. Full variable domain (outside the CDR3, taken from reference TRBV9 and TRBJ2-7): DSGVTQTPKHLITATGQRVTLRCSPRSGDLSVYWYQQSLDQGLQFLIQYYNGEERAKGNILERFSAQQFPDLHSELNLSSLELGDSALYFCASSVDPQSGVYEQYFGPGTRLTVT.

This rearrangement joins TRBV7-9 to TRBJ2-5, with D perhaps matching TRBD2 (6 bases). The CDR3 has 16 amino acids. Germline lookup yields CDR1 SEHNR and CDR2 FQNEAQ (reference sequence). Trimming took 1 base from V and 5 from J, leaving 17 bases between them. CDR3: CASSLVRGGPGETQYF. DNA of the CDR3: TGTGCCAGCAGCTTAGTTCGAGGAGGGCCAGGGGAGACCCAGTACTTC.

This clone was counted between two and nine times. The V call is TRBV13, the J call TRBJ2-2; D gene unclear. CDR3 length: 12 residues. Germline V gene lookup returns CDR1 PRHDT and CDR2 FYEKMQ (reference sequence). V gave up 5 bases and J gave up 3 bases, with 4 bases separating them. CDR3 sequence (DNA): TGTGCCAGCAGCCCCTACACCGGGGAGCTGTTTTTT. This encodes CASSPYTGELFF.

This clone was seen more than once but under ten times. The chain couples TRBV5-4 to TRBJ2-6; the D is unclear. Per germline, CDR1 SGHNT and CDR2 YYREEE (reference sequence). The germline V and J ends were trimmed by 0 bases and 0 bases, with 10 bases remaining between them. The CDR3 runs 17 residues. The CDR3 nucleotides read TGTGCCAGCAGCTTGGACTTCCCGAGCTCTGGGGCCAACGTCCTGACTTTC. Protein: CASSLDFPSSGANVLTF.

This clone turned up a few times. The V and J genes are TRBV2 and TRBJ2-3, with TRBD2 matching 7 bases. The V gene end was trimmed by 0 bases and the J gene end by 3 bases; junction bases not matched to a gene: 6. In germline, CDR1 is SNHLY, CDR2 FYNNEI. There are 16 residues in the CDR3. DNA for the CDR3: TGTGCCAGCAGTGAAGCGTGGGCGGGAGTTACAGATACGCAGTATTTT. This encodes CASSEAWAGVTDTQYF.

As for this clone: A read error is likely, as this CDR3 ends without the conserved phenylalanine or tryptophan. The rearrangement links TRBV2 to TRBJ2-3; TRBD2 matches 9 bases. Germline-derived CDR1 and CDR2 are SNHLY and FYNNEI. Trimming cost V 8 bases and J 0 bases; bases outside gene matches: 15. This CDR3 is 18 amino acids long. CDR3 DNA: TGTGCCAGCCGGGTTAGAGTGAGCGGGAGGATTAGCACAGATACGCAGTATGTT. Residues: CASRVRVSGRISTDTQYV.

The V and J genes are TRBV18 and TRBJ1-1; 8 bases are shared with TRBD1. Per the germline V gene, CDR1 is KGHSH and CDR2 is LQKENI. CDR3 length: 14 amino acids. Trimming took 3 bases from V and 4 from J; bases not matched to a gene: 4. The CDR3 sequence is CASSPDREGTEAFF. CDR3 bases: TGTGCCAGCTCACCGGACAGGGAGGGCACTGAAGCTTTCTTT. Filled out from reference TRBV18 and TRBJ1-1, the complete variable domain reads NAGVMQNPRHLVRRRGQEARLRCSPMKGHSHVYWYRQLPEEGLKFMVYLQKENIIDESGMPKERFSAEFPKEGPSILRIQQVVRGDSAAYFCASSPDREGTEAFFGQGTRLTVV.

This sequence joins TRBV11-2 and TRBJ2-3, with D possibly TRBD2 on 5 matching bases. This CDR3 spans 14 amino acids. Germline V lookup: CDR1 SGHAT, CDR2 FQNNGV. Trimming took off 3 bases at V and 4 bases at J, with 11 bases between the two ends. CDR3 bases: TGTGCCAGCAGCTTCGGCCTAGCTCCAGATACGCAGTATTTT. Its protein product is CASSFGLAPDTQYF.

The chain uses TRBV5-6 and TRBJ2-3, with a possible D match to TRBD1 (6 bases). V was shortened by 1 base and J by 3 bases, with 6 bases between the two germline ends. Germline V CDR1 and CDR2: SGHDT, YYEEEE. This CDR3 has 13 amino acids. The CDR3 sequence is CASSLTGTDTQYF. The CDR3 coding sequence is TGTGCCAGCAGCTTGACAGGGACAGATACGCAGTATTTT.

The chain couples TRBV29-1 to TRBJ2-7; TRBD2 matches at 10 bases. In germline, CDR1 is SQVTM, CDR2 ANQGSEA. The V and J ends lost 0 bases and 4 bases, in that order; junction bases with no gene match: 9. The CDR3 is made up of 16 amino acids. The CDR3 is CSVEERGSGRFYEQYF. The CDR3 DNA follows: TGCAGCGTTGAAGAGCGGGGTAGCGGGAGGTTTTACGAGCAGTACTTC.

V and J are TRBV5-4 and TRBJ2-7, with 12 bases matching TRBD2. Germline V gene sequence: CDR1 SGHNT, CDR2 YYREEE (reference sequence). With V trimmed by 4 bases and J by 2 bases, 4 bases remained unmatched. The CDR3 is 15 residues long. The chain's CDR3 is CASSPGTSGPYEQYF. DNA for the CDR3: TGTGCCAGCAGCCCCGGGACTAGCGGGCCCTACGAGCAGTACTTC. Supplemented by reference TRBV5-4 and TRBJ2-7, the full variable domain reads ETGVTQSPTHLIKTRGQQVTLRCSSQSGHNTVSWYQQALGQGPQFIFQYYREEENGRGNFPPRFSGLQFPNYSSELNVNALELDDSALYLCASSPGTSGPYEQYFGPGTRLTVT.